Presented here are 14 T cell receptor beta chains from one specimen sequenced in a study of cytomegalovirus exposure and HLA in healthy donors. Primers included in the PCR were 60 Vbeta and 13 Jbeta primers. The data were produced by immunoSEQ multiplex PCR, yet TCRdb's version contains in-frame clones alone and is incomplete. The repertoire consists of around 190,000 clones, with more than 65% occurring once and the leading ten covering less than 3.5%. Material for sequencing was PBMCs. Receptor source: a female donor in good health and CMV-seronegative.

This chain links TRBV19 with TRBJ2-2; TRBD1 matches at 9 bases. Trimming removed 5 bases from V and 6 bases from J; junction bases left unmatched: 7. Germline V gene sequence: CDR1 LNHDA, CDR2 SQIVND (reference sequence). There are 15 residues in the CDR3. Here the CDR3 DNA reads TGTGCCAGTAGTCGGGACAGGGTTGTTCCCGGGGAGCTGTTTTTT. Amino acids: CASSRDRVVPGELFF.

This rearrangement joins TRBV2 to TRBJ1-2; 7 nucleotides align to TRBD1. Germline CDR1 and CDR2: SNHLY and FYNNEI. V shed 10 bases and J 7 bases; nucleotides not matched to a gene: 15. The CDR3 extends over 14 amino acids. The CDR3 is CAISPRDSPSGYTF. In nucleotides, the CDR3 is TGTGCCATCTCCCCCCGGGACAGCCCTTCTGGCTACACCTTC.

This clone was detected only once. The chain employs TRBV7-9 and TRBJ2-6; no clear D. There are 16 residues in the CDR3. V lost 2 bases to trimming and J lost 2 bases, with 10 bases between them. Germline V gene data show CDR1 as SEHNR and CDR2 as FQNEAQ (reference sequence). CDR3 coding DNA: TGTGCCAGCAGCTTACCAATTGGGCCTGGGGCCAACGTCCTGACTTTC. Protein: CASSLPIGPGANVLTF. The whole variable domain, remainder taken from reference TRBV7-9 and TRBJ2-6, is DTGVSQNPRHKITKRGQNVTFRCDPISEHNRLYWYRQTLGQGPEFLTYFQNEAQLEKSRLLSDRFSAERPKGSFSTLEIQRTEQGDSAMYLCASSLPIGPGANVLTFGAGSRLTVL.

The V and J genes are TRBV5-1 and TRBJ1-2; perhaps TRBD1 as D (6 bases). The CDR3 is 16 residues long. From germline, CDR1 is SGHRS and CDR2 YFSETQ. Trimming shortened V by 0 bases and J by 3 bases, and 15 bases separated the two germline ends. The CDR3 loop is CASSLASQGPDYGYTF. In nucleotides, the CDR3 is TGCGCCAGCAGCTTGGCCTCACAGGGTCCCGACTATGGCTACACCTTC.

The chain carries TRBV5-5 and TRBJ2-3; TRBD2 aligns across 9 bases. This CDR3 comprises 15 residues. CDR1 and CDR2 from the germline V gene are SGHKS and YYEKEE (reference sequence). Unmatched junction bases numbered 4, after V lost 1 base and J lost 4 bases. CDR3 DNA: TGTGCCAGCAGCTTGTTGGGCGGGAGGGCAGATACGCAGTATTTT. This gives the protein CASSLLGGRADTQYF.

In DNA, the CDR3 is TGTGCCAGTAGTTGGGGGACCGGGACAGGGGGGAATGAGCAGTTCTTC. Encoded protein: CASSWGTGTGGNEQFF. The V gene is TRBV19, the J gene TRBJ2-1; 11 bases match TRBD1. The CDR3 contains 16 residues. With V trimmed by 5 bases and J by 7 bases, 10 bases remained unmatched. CDR1 is LNHDA, CDR2 SQIVND, per germline (reference sequence).

This sequence joins TRBV4-3 and TRBJ2-1; 9 positions match TRBD2. V shed 4 bases, J shed 2 bases, and the junction held 6 bases outside the gene matches. CDR1 and CDR2 from the germline V gene are LGHNA and YSLEER. The CDR3 sequence is 16 residues long. The CDR3 DNA follows: TGCGCCAGCAGCCGGGCAGCGGGAGGTCCCTACAATGAGCAGTTCTTC. As protein: CASSRAAGGPYNEQFF.

The V and J genes are TRBV10-3 and TRBJ1-6, with a weak D call TRBD1 (6 bases). The CDR3 loop spans 14 amino acids. V lost 6 bases and J 7 bases, leaving 13 bases between the germline ends. Germline V CDR1 and CDR2: ENHRY, SYGVKD. DNA for the CDR3: TGTGCCATCAGGACCGGGACACCCAATTCACCCCTCCACTTT. Translation gives CAIRTGTPNSPLHF.

V gene TRBV4-3 combines with J gene TRBJ2-6; weak D call: TRBD2 (5 bases). Trimming pared 0 bases from V and 5 bases from J, leaving 11 bases between. The CDR3 is 16 amino acids. The germline gives CDR1 LGHNA, CDR2 YSLEER. CDR3 protein: CASSQDRRQWANVLTF. CDR3 sequence (DNA): TGCGCCAGCAGCCAAGATAGGAGGCAGTGGGCCAACGTCCTGACTTTC.

The chain combines TRBV6-1 with TRBJ1-2; TRBD1 agrees at 10 bases. CDR3 length equals 15 residues. CDR1 is MNHNS and CDR2 is SASEGT in the germline V gene. The V segment lost 2 bases and the J segment 8 bases; nucleotides outside the gene matches: 8. In DNA, the CDR3 is TGTGCCAGCAGTGAATCCAGGACAGGGGGATGGGGCTACACCTTC. Translating it yields CASSESRTGGWGYTF.

The V gene is TRBV29-1, the J gene TRBJ2-5, with D possibly being TRBD2 (7 bases). The DNA end is more similar to TRBJ2-7, so the J call may be wrong. Germline values: CDR1 SQVTM, CDR2 ANQGSEA. This CDR3 is built from 12 residues. CDR3 amino acids: CSVRGGEYEQYF. Here the CDR3 DNA reads TGCAGCGTTCGAGGGGGGGAGTACGAGCAGTACTTC.

The gene calls are TRBV2 and TRBJ1-1, with D tentatively TRBD1 (5 bases). Germline V lookup: CDR1 SNHLY, CDR2 FYNNEI. This CDR3 region has 13 residues. Trimming took off 4 bases at V and 0 bases at J, with 6 bases between the two ends. CDR3 loop: CASSVGVNTEAFF. Written as DNA, the CDR3 is TGTGCCAGCAGTGTAGGGGTGAACACTGAAGCTTTCTTT.

In the case of this clone: The junction does not match germline at one end; this may be a read error. The chain has TRBV11-2 and TRBJ2-5; D might be TRBD2 (6 bases). Germline values: CDR1 SGHAT, CDR2 FQNNGV. The CDR3 contains 13 residues. The CDR3 region has the DNA TGTGCCAGCAGTTACCGGGAGCAAGAGGCCCAGTACTTC. Translated: CASSYREQEAQYF.

The chain uses TRBV9 and TRBJ1-5; D is possibly TRBD1 (5 bases). The length of the CDR3 is 13 residues. The germline gives CDR1 SGDLS, CDR2 YYNGEE. Trimming cost V 4 bases and J 10 bases, with 15 bases left between them. CDR3 DNA: TGTGCCAGCAGCCTCCAGGGTCAAGAACCCCAGCATTTT. It yields the protein CASSLQGQEPQHF.